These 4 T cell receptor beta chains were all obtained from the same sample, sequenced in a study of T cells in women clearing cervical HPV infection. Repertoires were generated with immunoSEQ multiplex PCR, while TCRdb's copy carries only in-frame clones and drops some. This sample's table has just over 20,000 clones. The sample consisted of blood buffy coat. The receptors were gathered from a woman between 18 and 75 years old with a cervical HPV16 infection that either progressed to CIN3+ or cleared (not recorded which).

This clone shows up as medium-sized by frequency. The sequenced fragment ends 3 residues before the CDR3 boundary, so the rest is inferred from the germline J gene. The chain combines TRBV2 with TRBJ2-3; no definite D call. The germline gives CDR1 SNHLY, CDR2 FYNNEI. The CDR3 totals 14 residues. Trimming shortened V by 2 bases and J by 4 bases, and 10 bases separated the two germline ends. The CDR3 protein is CASSERVTADTQYF. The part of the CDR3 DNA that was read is TGTGCCAGCAGTGAACGAGTAACGGCAGATACG.

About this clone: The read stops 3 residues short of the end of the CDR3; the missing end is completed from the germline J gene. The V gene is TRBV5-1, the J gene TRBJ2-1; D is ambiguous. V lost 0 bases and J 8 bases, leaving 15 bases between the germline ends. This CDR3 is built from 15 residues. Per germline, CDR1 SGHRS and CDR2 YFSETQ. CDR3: CASSLGTGGGDEQFF. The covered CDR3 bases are TGCGCCAGCAGCTTGGGCACGGGTGGTGGTGATGAG.

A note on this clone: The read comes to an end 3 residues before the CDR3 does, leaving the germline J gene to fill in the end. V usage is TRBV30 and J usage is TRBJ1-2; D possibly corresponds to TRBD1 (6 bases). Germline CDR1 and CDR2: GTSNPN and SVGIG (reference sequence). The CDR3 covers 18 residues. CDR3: CAWSVYGLAGGRRNDYTF. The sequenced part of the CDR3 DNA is TGTGCCTGGAGTGTATACGGACTAGCGGGGGGGCGGAGGAATGAC.

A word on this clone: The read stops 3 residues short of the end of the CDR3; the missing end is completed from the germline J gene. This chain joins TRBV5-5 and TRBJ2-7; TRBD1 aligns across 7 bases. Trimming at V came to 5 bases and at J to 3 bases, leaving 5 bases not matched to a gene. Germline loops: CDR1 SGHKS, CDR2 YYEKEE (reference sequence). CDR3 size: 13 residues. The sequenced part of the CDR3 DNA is TGTGCCAGCAGAGGGACAGTTATCTACGAG. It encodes CASRGTVIYE. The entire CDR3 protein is CASRGTVIYEQYF. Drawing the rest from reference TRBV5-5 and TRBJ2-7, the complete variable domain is DAGVTQSPTHLIKTRGQQVTLRCSPISGHKSVSWYQQVLGQGPQFIFQYYEKEERGRGNFPDRFSARQFPNYSSELNVNALLLGDSALYLCASRGTVIYEQYFGPGTRLTVT.